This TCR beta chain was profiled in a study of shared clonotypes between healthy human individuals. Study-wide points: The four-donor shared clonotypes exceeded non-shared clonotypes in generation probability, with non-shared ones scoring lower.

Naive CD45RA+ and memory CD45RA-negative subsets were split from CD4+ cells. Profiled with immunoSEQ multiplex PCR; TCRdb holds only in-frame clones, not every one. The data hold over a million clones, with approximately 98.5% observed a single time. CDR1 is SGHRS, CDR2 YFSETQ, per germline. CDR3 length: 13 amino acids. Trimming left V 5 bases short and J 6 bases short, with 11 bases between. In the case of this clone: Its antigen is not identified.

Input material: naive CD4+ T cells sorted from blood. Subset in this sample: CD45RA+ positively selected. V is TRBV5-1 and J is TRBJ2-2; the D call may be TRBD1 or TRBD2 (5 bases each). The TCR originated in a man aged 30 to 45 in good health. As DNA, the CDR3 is TGCGCCAGCAGTGCCGGGACCTCCGGGGAGCTGTTTTTT. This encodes CASSAGTSGELFF.